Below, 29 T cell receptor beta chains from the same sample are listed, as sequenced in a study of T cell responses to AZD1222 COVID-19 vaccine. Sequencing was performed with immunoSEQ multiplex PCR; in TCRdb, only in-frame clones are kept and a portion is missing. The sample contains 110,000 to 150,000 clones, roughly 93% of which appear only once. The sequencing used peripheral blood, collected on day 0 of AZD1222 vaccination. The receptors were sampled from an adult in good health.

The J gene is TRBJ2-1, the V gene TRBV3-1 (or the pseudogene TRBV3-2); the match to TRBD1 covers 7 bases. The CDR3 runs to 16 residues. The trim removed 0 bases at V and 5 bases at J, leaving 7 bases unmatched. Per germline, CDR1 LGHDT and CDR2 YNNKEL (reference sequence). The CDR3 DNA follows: TGTGCCAGCAGCCAAGATGACAGGGCCGAAGACAATGAGCAGTTCTTC. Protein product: CASSQDDRAEDNEQFF.

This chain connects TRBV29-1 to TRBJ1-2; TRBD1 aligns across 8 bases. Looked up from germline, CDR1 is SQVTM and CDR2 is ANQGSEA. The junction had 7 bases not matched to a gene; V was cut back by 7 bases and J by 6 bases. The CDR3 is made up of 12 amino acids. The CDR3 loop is CSAADRVDGYTF. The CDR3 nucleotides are TGCAGCGCCGCGGACAGGGTAGATGGCTACACCTTC.

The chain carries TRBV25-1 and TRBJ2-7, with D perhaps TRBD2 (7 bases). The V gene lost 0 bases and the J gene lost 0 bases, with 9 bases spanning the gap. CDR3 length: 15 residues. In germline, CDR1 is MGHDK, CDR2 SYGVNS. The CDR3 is CASSEYGGASYEQYF. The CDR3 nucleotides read TGTGCCAGCAGTGAATATGGGGGGGCCTCCTACGAGCAGTACTTC.

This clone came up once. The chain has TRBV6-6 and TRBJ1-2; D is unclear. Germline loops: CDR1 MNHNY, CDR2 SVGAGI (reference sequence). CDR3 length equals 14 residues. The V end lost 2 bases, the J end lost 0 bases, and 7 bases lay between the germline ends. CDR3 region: CASSYPETNYGYTF. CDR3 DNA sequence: TGTGCCAGCAGTTACCCAGAAACTAACTATGGCTACACCTTC.

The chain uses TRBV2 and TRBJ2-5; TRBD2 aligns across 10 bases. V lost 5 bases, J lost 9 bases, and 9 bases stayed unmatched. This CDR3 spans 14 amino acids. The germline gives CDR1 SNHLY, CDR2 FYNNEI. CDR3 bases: TGTGCCAGCAGTCGAGGGACTAGCGTGGGGGCCCAGTACTTC. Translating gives CASSRGTSVGAQYF. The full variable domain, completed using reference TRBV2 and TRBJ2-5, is EPEVTQTPSHQVTQMGQEVILRCVPISNHLYFYWYRQILGQKVEFLVSFYNNEISEKSEIFDDQFSVERPDGSNFTLKIRSTKLEDSAMYFCASSRGTSVGAQYFGPGTRLLVL.

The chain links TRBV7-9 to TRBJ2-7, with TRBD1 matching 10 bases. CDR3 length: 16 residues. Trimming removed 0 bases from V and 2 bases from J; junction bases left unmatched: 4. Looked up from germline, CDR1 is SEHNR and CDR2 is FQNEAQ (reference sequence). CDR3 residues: CASSLATGTGAYEQYF. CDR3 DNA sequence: TGTGCCAGCAGCTTAGCAACTGGGACAGGGGCCTACGAGCAGTACTTC.

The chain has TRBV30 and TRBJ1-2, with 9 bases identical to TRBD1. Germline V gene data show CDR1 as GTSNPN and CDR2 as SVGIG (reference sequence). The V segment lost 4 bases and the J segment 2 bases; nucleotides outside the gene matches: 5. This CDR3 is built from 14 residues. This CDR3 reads CAWTTGTGNYGYTF. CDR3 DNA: TGTGCCTGGACCACCGGGACAGGGAACTATGGCTACACCTTC.

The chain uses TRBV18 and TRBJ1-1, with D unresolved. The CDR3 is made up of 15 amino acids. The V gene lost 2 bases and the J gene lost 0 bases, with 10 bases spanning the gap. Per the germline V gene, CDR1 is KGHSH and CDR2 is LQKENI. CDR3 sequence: CASSPDGNMNTEAFF. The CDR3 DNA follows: TGTGCCAGCTCACCAGACGGAAACATGAACACTGAAGCTTTCTTT.

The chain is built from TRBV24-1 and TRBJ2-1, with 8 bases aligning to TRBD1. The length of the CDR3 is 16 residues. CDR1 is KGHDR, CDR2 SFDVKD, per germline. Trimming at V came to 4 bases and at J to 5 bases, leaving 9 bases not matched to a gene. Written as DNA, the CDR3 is TGTGCCACCAGTGACCCGGGACAGGATGGGCACAATGAGCAGTTCTTC. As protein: CATSDPGQDGHNEQFF.

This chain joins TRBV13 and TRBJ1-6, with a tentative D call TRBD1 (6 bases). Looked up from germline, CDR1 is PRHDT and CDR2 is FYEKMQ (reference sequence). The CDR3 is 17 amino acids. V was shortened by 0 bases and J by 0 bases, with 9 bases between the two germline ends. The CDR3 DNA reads TGTGCCAGCAGCTTAGGGGGACACAGCTCCTATAATTCACCCCTCCACTTT. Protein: CASSLGGHSSYNSPLHF.

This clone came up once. The CDR3 protein is CASSLGRFNEKLFF. The CDR3 DNA reads TGCGCCAGCAGCCTGGGACGGTTTAATGAAAAACTGTTTTTT. The J gene is TRBJ1-4, the V gene TRBV4-1; TRBD1 might be the D (5 bases). The germline gives CDR1 MGHRA, CDR2 YSYEKL. CDR3 length: 14 amino acids. V lost 4 bases, J lost 4 bases, and 10 bases lay in between.

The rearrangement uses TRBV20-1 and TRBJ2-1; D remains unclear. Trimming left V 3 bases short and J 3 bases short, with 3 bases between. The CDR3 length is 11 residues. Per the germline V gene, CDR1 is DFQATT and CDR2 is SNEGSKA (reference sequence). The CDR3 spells CSARNYNEQFF. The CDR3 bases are TGCAGTGCTAGGAACTACAATGAGCAGTTCTTC.

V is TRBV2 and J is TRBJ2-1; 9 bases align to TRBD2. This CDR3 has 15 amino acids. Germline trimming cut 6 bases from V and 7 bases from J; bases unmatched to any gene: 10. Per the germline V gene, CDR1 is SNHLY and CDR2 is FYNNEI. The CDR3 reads CASRPGVAGVNEQFF. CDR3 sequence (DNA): TGTGCCAGCAGACCCGGAGTAGCGGGAGTAAATGAGCAGTTCTTC.

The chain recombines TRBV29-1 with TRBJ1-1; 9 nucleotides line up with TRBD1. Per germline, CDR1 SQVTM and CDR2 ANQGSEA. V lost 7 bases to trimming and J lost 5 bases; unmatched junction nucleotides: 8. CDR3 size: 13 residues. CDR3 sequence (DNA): TGCAGCGGGGGACAGGGAGAGGGTACTGAAGCTTTCTTT. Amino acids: CSGGQGEGTEAFF. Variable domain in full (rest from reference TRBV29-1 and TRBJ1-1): SAVISQKPSRDICQRGTSLTIQCQVDSQVTMMFWYRQQPGQSLTLIATANQGSEATYESGFVIDKFPISRPNLTFSTLTVSNMSPEDSSIYLCSGGQGEGTEAFFGQGTRLTVV.

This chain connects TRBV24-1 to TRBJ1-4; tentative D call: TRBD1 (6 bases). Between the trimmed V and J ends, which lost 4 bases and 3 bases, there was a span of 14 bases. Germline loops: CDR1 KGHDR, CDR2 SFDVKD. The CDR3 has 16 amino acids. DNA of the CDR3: TGTGCCACCAGTGACTCTCAGGGGTATCCTAATGAAAAACTGTTTTTT. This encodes CATSDSQGYPNEKLFF.

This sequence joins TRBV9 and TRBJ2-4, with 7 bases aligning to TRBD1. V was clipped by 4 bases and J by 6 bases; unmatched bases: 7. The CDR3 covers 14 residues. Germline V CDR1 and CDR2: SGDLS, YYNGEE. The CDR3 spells CASSTTGAGNIQYF. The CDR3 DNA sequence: TGTGCCAGCAGCACAACAGGGGCGGGAAACATTCAGTACTTC.

The DNA of the CDR3 is TGTGCCACCAGTGAACCCGGACAGTTGTCCAATGAGCAGTTCTTC. Its protein product is CATSEPGQLSNEQFF. The chain combines TRBV24-1 with TRBJ2-1, with D perhaps TRBD1 (6 bases). Germline-derived CDR1 and CDR2 are KGHDR and SFDVKD. The CDR3 loop spans 15 amino acids. Trimming left V 4 bases short and J 6 bases short, with 15 bases between.

CDR3 nucleotide sequence: TGTGCCAGCAGCTTGGATCCATCTAACTATGGCTACACCTTC. It translates to CASSLDPSNYGYTF. The V call is TRBV5-4, the J call TRBJ1-2; D remains ambiguous. The CDR3 extends over 14 amino acids. Germline V gene lookup returns CDR1 SGHNT and CDR2 YYREEE (reference sequence). Trimming cost V 0 bases and J 0 bases, with 6 bases left between them.

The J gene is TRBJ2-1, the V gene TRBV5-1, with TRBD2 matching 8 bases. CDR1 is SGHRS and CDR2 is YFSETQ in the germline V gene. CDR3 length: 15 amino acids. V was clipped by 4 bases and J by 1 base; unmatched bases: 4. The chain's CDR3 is CASSALADSYNEQFF. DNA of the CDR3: TGCGCCAGCAGCGCACTAGCGGATTCCTACAATGAGCAGTTCTTC.

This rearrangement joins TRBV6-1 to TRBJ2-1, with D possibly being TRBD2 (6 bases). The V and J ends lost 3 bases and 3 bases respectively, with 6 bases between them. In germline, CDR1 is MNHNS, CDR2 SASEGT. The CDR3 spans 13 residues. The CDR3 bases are TGTGCCAGCAGTGAGACTAGCTACAATGAGCAGTTCTTC. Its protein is CASSETSYNEQFF.

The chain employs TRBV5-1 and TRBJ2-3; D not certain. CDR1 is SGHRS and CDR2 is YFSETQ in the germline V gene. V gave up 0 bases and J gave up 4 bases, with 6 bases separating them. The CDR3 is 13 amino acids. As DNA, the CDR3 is TGCGCCAGCAGCTTGGGTAGTCCAGATACGCAGTATTTT. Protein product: CASSLGSPDTQYF.

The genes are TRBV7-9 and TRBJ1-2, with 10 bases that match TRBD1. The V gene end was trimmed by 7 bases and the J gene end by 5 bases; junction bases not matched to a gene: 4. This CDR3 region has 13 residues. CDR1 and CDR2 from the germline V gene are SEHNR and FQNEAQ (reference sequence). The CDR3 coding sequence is TGTGCCAGCACGAGGGGACAGGGGTATGGCTACACCTTC. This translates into CASTRGQGYGYTF.

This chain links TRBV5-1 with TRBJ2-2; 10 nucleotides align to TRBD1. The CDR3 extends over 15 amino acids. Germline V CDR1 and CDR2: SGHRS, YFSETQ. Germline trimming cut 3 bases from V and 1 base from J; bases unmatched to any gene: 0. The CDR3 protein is CASSWDRGNTGELFF. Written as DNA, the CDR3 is TGCGCCAGCAGCTGGGACAGGGGGAACACCGGGGAGCTGTTTTTT.

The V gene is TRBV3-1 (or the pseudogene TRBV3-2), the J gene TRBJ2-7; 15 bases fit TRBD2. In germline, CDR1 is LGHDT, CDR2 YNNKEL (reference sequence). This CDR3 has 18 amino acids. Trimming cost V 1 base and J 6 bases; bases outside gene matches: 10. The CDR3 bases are TGTGCCAGCAGCCAAGGTGGGACTAGCGGGAGGAAGGCCGGCGAGCAGTACTTC. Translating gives CASSQGGTSGRKAGEQYF.

As DNA, the CDR3 is TGTGCCAGCAGCTTACCCGGACAGGGTGGGGAGACCCAGTACTTC. This gives the protein CASSLPGQGGETQYF. V gene TRBV7-2 combines with J gene TRBJ2-5; 8 nucleotides agree with TRBD1. Germline V gene lookup returns CDR1 SGHTA and CDR2 FQGNSA. The CDR3 runs 15 residues. The trim removed 2 bases at V and 5 bases at J, leaving 7 bases unmatched. The variable domain in full, with the rest retrieved from reference TRBV7-2 and TRBJ2-5, is GAGVSQSPSNKVTEKGKDVELRCDPISGHTALYWYRQSLGQGLEFLIYFQGNSAPDKSGLPSDRFSAERTGGSVSTLTIQRTQQEDSAVYLCASSLPGQGGETQYFGPGTRLLVL.

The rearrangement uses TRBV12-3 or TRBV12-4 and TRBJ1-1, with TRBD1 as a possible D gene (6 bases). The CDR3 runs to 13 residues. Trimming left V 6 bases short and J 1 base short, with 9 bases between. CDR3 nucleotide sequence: TGTGCCAGCAGCTCACAGGGGAACACTGAAGCTTTCTTT. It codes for CASSSQGNTEAFF.

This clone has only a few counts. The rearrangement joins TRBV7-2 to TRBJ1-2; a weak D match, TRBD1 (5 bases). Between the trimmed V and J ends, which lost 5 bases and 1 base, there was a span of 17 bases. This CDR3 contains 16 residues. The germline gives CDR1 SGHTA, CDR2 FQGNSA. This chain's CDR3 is CASSRPVTGFNYGYTF. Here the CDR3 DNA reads TGTGCCAGCAGCCGTCCGGTTACAGGTTTTAACTATGGCTACACCTTC.

CDR3 region: CASSLPGVPQETQYF. CDR3 DNA: TGTGCCAGCAGCTTGCCGGGGGTTCCCCAAGAGACCCAGTACTTC. This sequence joins TRBV5-4 and TRBJ2-5, with D maybe TRBD2 (6 bases). CDR1 SGHNT and CDR2 YYREEE come from the germline V gene (reference sequence). The CDR3 runs 15 residues. With 1 base removed from V and 1 base from J, the gap between germline ends came to 11 bases. Combining the CDR3 with reference TRBV5-4 and TRBJ2-5 gives the whole variable domain ETGVTQSPTHLIKTRGQQVTLRCSSQSGHNTVSWYQQALGQGPQFIFQYYREEENGRGNFPPRFSGLQFPNYSSELNVNALELDDSALYLCASSLPGVPQETQYFGPGTRLLVL.

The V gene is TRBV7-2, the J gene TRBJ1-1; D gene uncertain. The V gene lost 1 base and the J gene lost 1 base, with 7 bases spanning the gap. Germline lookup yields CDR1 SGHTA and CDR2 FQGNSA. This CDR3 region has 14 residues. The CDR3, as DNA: TGTGCCAGCAGCTTAGGATTCGAGAACACTGAAGCTTTCTTT. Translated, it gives CASSLGFENTEAFF.